This TCR beta chain emerged from a study of glioma-infiltrating T cells after dendritic cell vaccination. Study as a whole: Glioblastoma patients came from Phase I and II dendritic cell vaccination trials. Dendritic cells derived from monocytes and pulsed with autologous tumor lysate formed the vaccine. Treatment, given 2003 to 2012, was autologous tumor lysate-pulsed dendritic cell vaccination.

Documented time point: after dendritic cell vaccination, including at tumor progression/relapse. Fresh-frozen tumor tissue and more than two years of survival data were available for all. Trimming cost V 5 bases and J 8 bases, with 15 bases left between them. CDR1 and CDR2 from the germline V gene are SGHAT and FQNNGV. CDR3 length: 14 amino acids. Measured with immunoSEQ multiplex PCR; TCRdb has only the in-frame clones, and not every one. The sample includes 85,000 to 100,000 clones, 85% of them seen just once. The chain links TRBV11-2 to TRBJ1-4, with a weak D call TRBD1 (5 bases). Here the sequenced sample was blood, taken after dendritic cell vaccination. This clonotype was obtained from a human donor with glioblastoma. The CDR3 DNA sequence: TGTGCCAGCAGCCCCCAGGGTTTTGTAGAAAAACTGTTTTTT. It translates to CASSPQGFVEKLFF.